Presented here are 25 T cell receptor beta chains from one specimen sequenced in a study of T cell repertoires in cytomegalovirus infection. TCRdb independently ran MiXCR on the reads; one entry per CDR3 protein. The repertoire consists of under 850,000 distinct CDR3 sequences, with around 30% occurring once and the leading ten covering roughly 18%. These receptors are not linked to any known antigen. The starting material was cultured PBMCs, obtained from culture after CMV antigen stimulation. These receptors all stem from a human donor in good health (CMV status not recorded). Some clones in this sample may be carry-over from other donors' samples.

V is TRBV27 and J is TRBJ2-5; 7 positions match TRBD1. CDR1 and CDR2 (germline): MNHEY, SMNVEV (reference sequence). CDR3 length equals 14 residues. CDR3: CVNSQSGQMETQYF. The DNA for the CDR3 is TGTGTCAATTCCCAATCGGGACAGATGGAGACCCAGTACTTC.

This clonotype was counted only a few times. V is TRBV7-2 and J is TRBJ2-1; 16 bases map to TRBD2. The ends lost 0 bases at V and 9 bases at J; junction bases unmatched: 2. The CDR3 sequence is 16 residues long. Germline-derived CDR1 and CDR2 are SGHTA and FQGNSA. The CDR3 nucleotides read TGTGCCAGCAGCTTAGCGGGACTAGCGGGGGGGCCTGAGCAGTTCTTC. It encodes CASSLAGLAGGPEQFF.

This clonotype was recorded many times. This chain connects TRBV7-2 to TRBJ2-3; D is perhaps TRBD1 (6 bases). CDR1 is SGHTA, CDR2 FQGNSA, per germline. The CDR3 loop spans 15 amino acids. Trimming removed 0 bases at V and 7 bases at J, with 14 bases between. Written as DNA, the CDR3 is TGTGCCAGCAGCTTAGCGTCAGGGGATTTAAATACGCAGTATTTT. Protein sequence: CASSLASGDLNTQYF.

The rearrangement joins TRBV18 to TRBJ2-3; 8 bases map to TRBD2. The CDR3 has 17 amino acids. Germline V gene sequence: CDR1 KGHSH, CDR2 LQKENI. V trimming: 3 bases; J trimming: 6 bases; junction bases outside the gene matches: 14. CDR3 sequence reads: CASSPLPLSRGEDTQYF. The CDR3 DNA is TGTGCCAGCTCACCCCTTCCCCTCTCGCGGGGGGAGGATACGCAGTATTTT.

This rearrangement joins TRBV5-5 to TRBJ1-2, with 7 bases identical to TRBD1. After removal of 4 bases from V and 4 bases from J, the junction contained 10 bases not matched to a gene. The CDR3 has 15 residues. Germline assignment: CDR1 SGHKS and CDR2 YYEKEE (reference sequence). Here the CDR3 reads CASSPIGQEFYGYTF. DNA of the CDR3: TGTGCCAGCAGCCCAATCGGACAGGAGTTCTATGGCTACACCTTC. The full variable domain, its missing parts supplied by reference TRBV5-5 and TRBJ1-2, is DAGVTQSPTHLIKTRGQQVTLRCSPISGHKSVSWYQQVLGQGPQFIFQYYEKEERGRGNFPDRFSARQFPNYSSELNVNALLLGDSALYLCASSPIGQEFYGYTFGSGTRLTVV.

This clonotype has a count of ten or more. The chain links TRBV7-6 to TRBJ2-5; maybe TRBD1 (6 bases). CDR1 is SGHVS, CDR2 FNYEAQ, per germline. V was cut by 1 base and J by 1 base, with 7 bases left in between. The CDR3 is 14 residues long. CDR3 DNA: TGTGCCAGCAGCTTAGGACAGGTCCAAGAGACCCAGTACTTC. It specifies CASSLGQVQETQYF.

This clonotype came up a few times. The rearrangement links TRBV7-2 to TRBJ2-7; D is possibly TRBD2 (6 bases). V lost 1 base and J 2 bases, leaving 12 bases between the germline ends. CDR1 is SGHTA, CDR2 FQGNSA, per germline. This CDR3 contains 15 residues. CDR3 in DNA: TGTGCCAGCAGCTTAGGTCCTAGCGAGACCTACGAGCAGTACTTC. As protein: CASSLGPSETYEQYF.

The chain employs TRBV18 and TRBJ1-1; D unresolved. The CDR3 consists of 16 residues. V was trimmed by 2 bases and J by 1 base, leaving 14 bases between them. Germline CDR1 KGHSH, CDR2 LQKENI. The CDR3 loop reads CASSPFQAAGNTEAFF. DNA of the CDR3: TGTGCCAGCTCACCATTCCAGGCGGCAGGGAACACTGAAGCTTTCTTT.

This clonotype was detected ten times or more. V gene TRBV7-2 combines with J gene TRBJ2-5, with 7 bases fitting TRBD2. CDR1 is SGHTA and CDR2 is FQGNSA in the germline V gene. Losses at the gene ends were 1 base for V and 7 bases for J; bases not matched to a gene: 6. This CDR3 is built from 14 residues. The CDR3 protein is CASSLVSGGGTQYF. The CDR3 region has the DNA TGTGCCAGCAGCTTAGTCTCGGGGGGAGGGACCCAGTACTTC.

The V call is TRBV6-2 or TRBV6-3, the J call TRBJ2-7; D may be TRBD1 or TRBD2 (5 bases each). This CDR3 has 14 residues. V was pared by 5 bases and J by 3 bases, with 14 bases between. Germline CDR1 reads MNHEY; CDR2 reads SVGEGT. CDR3 DNA: TGTGCCAGCAGTCATGATGAGGGGCGCTACGAGCAGTACTTC. Translated: CASSHDEGRYEQYF.

This clonotype was found many times. The chain employs TRBV7-2 and TRBJ2-6; D remains ambiguous. The CDR3 loop spans 17 amino acids. CDR1 SGHTA and CDR2 FQGNSA come from the germline V gene. Trimming removed 3 bases from V and 4 bases from J, with 16 bases in between. The CDR3 here is CASSFRAPLLGANVLTF. The DNA of the CDR3 is TGTGCCAGCAGCTTCCGGGCGCCGCTCTTAGGGGCCAACGTCCTGACTTTC.

The CDR3 protein is CASSQAANTGELFF. In DNA, the CDR3 is TGCGCCAGCAGCCAGGCAGCGAACACCGGGGAGCTGTTTTTT. V usage is TRBV4-3 and J usage is TRBJ2-2; D uncertain. The CDR3 spans 14 residues. Germline CDR1 LGHNA, CDR2 YSLEER. V was clipped by 3 bases and J by 0 bases, with 5 bases between them.

The table lists this clonotype with a few counts. This chain links TRBV27 with TRBJ1-1, with D tentatively TRBD1 (5 bases). The V and J ends lost 6 bases and 3 bases respectively, with 17 bases between them. This CDR3 contains 15 residues. Germline loops: CDR1 MNHEY, CDR2 SMNVEV (reference sequence). CDR3 in DNA: TGTGCCAGCAGCCCCTGGGACTCTACGGACACTGAAGCTTTCTTT. Protein product: CASSPWDSTDTEAFF.

This clonotype has just a few counts. J is TRBJ1-1 and V is TRBV6-5; 7 nucleotides align to TRBD1. The CDR3 loop spans 16 amino acids. CDR1 and CDR2 (germline): MNHEY, SVGAGI. Trimming cost V 6 bases and J 1 base; bases outside gene matches: 11. The CDR3 reads CASRLRTGGANTEAFF. Here the CDR3 DNA reads TGTGCCAGCAGGCTTAGGACAGGCGGCGCGAACACTGAAGCTTTCTTT.

J is TRBJ1-5 and V is TRBV28; perhaps TRBD1 as D (6 bases). Germline V CDR1 and CDR2: MDHEN, SYDVKM. CDR3 size: 14 residues. V shed 5 bases and J shed 7 bases, with 15 bases lying between them. CDR3 amino acids: CASSPDRRWQPQHF. CDR3 in DNA: TGTGCCAGCAGTCCTGACAGGCGTTGGCAGCCCCAGCATTTT.

This clonotype was seen more than once but under ten times. The chain combines TRBV4-3 with TRBJ2-3; a possible D gene is TRBD1 (6 bases). Trimming stripped 0 bases from V and 6 bases from J, with 10 bases between. The CDR3 totals 14 residues. Germline-derived CDR1 and CDR2 are LGHNA and YSLEER. Here the CDR3 DNA reads TGCGCCAGCAGCCAAGATGGGGGCGCCGATACGCAGTATTTT. The encoded protein is CASSQDGGADTQYF.

This clonotype turned up a few times. This chain links TRBV7-8 with TRBJ1-1; 9 bases are a match to TRBD1. Germline loops: CDR1 SGHVS, CDR2 FQNEAQ. V lost 3 bases, J lost 3 bases, and 5 bases stayed unmatched. The CDR3 has 15 amino acids. CDR3 DNA sequence: TGTGCCAGCAGCTTTAACAGGGGGCACGACACTGAAGCTTTCTTT. The encoded protein is CASSFNRGHDTEAFF.

The chain has TRBV20-1 and TRBJ2-1, with D perhaps matching TRBD2 (6 bases). This CDR3 has 15 residues. Germline CDR1 reads DFQATT; CDR2 reads SNEGSKA (reference sequence). This CDR3 is CSVTRAGRPYNEQFF. In nucleotides, the CDR3 is TGCAGCGTTACCAGAGCGGGCAGACCCTACAATGAGCAGTTCTTC.

The chain carries TRBV2 and TRBJ1-4; the D is unclear. Trimming cost V 4 bases and J 8 bases, with 8 bases left between them. CDR3 length: 12 residues. The germline gives CDR1 SNHLY, CDR2 FYNNEI. CDR3: CASSGSWEKLFF. The CDR3 coding sequence is TGTGCCAGCAGTGGGTCATGGGAAAAACTGTTTTTT.

This clonotype was picked up a small number of times. The chain links TRBV7-4 to TRBJ1-1, with a weak D call TRBD1 (6 bases). Germline CDR1 SGHVT, CDR2 SQSDAQ. The V end lost 7 bases, the J end lost 4 bases, and 13 bases lay between the germline ends. The CDR3 consists of 13 residues. In DNA form, the CDR3 reads TGTGCCAGCACCCAGGGGCGGACCACTGAAGCTTTCTTT. Protein product: CASTQGRTTEAFF.

J is TRBJ2-3 and V is TRBV6-2 or TRBV6-3, with 7 bases that match TRBD2. V shed 7 bases, J shed 4 bases, and the junction held 11 bases outside the gene matches. The CDR3 covers 15 residues. In germline, CDR1 is MNHEY, CDR2 SVGEGT. The CDR3 here is CASTKILAGADTQYF. The CDR3 bases are TGTGCCAGCACAAAAATACTTGCGGGAGCAGATACGCAGTATTTT.

The V and J genes are TRBV7-2 and TRBJ2-7; TRBD2 matches 10 bases. CDR3 length: 18 amino acids. V gave up 4 bases and J gave up 3 bases; unmatched junction bases: 15. Germline V gene lookup returns CDR1 SGHTA and CDR2 FQGNSA. CDR3 loop: CASSYKLAGGPTLYEQYF. The CDR3 nucleotides read TGTGCCAGCAGCTACAAATTAGCGGGAGGACCGACACTCTACGAGCAGTACTTC.

J is TRBJ2-2 and V is TRBV19, with 9 bases that match TRBD1. V gave up 7 bases and J gave up 4 bases; unmatched junction bases: 4. The CDR3 is made up of 14 amino acids. Germline CDR1 is LNHDA and CDR2 is SQIVND (reference sequence). In nucleotides, the CDR3 is TGTGCCAGTACACAGGGGGCGGGCACCGGGGAGCTGTTTTTT. Translation gives CASTQGAGTGELFF.

This clonotype came up once. This sequence joins TRBV20-1 and TRBJ2-7; D is perhaps TRBD1 (6 bases). The germline gives CDR1 DFQATT, CDR2 SNEGSKA (reference sequence). This CDR3 contains 14 residues. V dropped 5 bases and J dropped 3 bases, with 17 bases sitting between them. The CDR3 protein is CSAPRGTSDYEQYF. CDR3 nucleotide sequence: TGCAGTGCTCCAAGGGGGACCTCCGACTACGAGCAGTACTTC.

This clonotype was observed a few times. This chain uses TRBV12-3 or TRBV12-4 with TRBJ1-2; 7 bases fit TRBD1. Trimming at V came to 1 base and at J to 2 bases, leaving 7 bases not matched to a gene. CDR3 length: 16 residues. The CDR3 nucleotides are TGTGCCAGCAGTTTAGTATCCCAGGGGGAGAACTATGGCTACACCTTC. Its translation is CASSLVSQGENYGYTF.